One and the same sample provided the 14 T cell receptor beta chains below, sequenced in a study of neoadjuvant anti-PD-1 for oral cavity cancer. Clones were sequenced by immunoSEQ multiplex PCR, and TCRdb holds only the in-frame ones, with some missing. The top ten clones hold 2% to 3% of a sample with roughly 60,000 clones, 65% to 85% of them seen once. The input for sequencing was PBMCs, taken before nivolumab (anti-PD-1) treatment. The receptors originated from a person aged 35 to 85 with oral cavity squamous cell carcinoma.

The chain employs TRBV4-1 and TRBJ2-6, with a possible D match to TRBD2 (5 bases). Trimming shortened V by 4 bases and J by 4 bases, and 20 bases separated the two germline ends. The germline gives CDR1 MGHRA, CDR2 YSYEKL. The CDR3 totals 18 residues. Here the CDR3 DNA reads TGCGCCAGCAGCCTAACCGAGGGAAAGGGTACCGGGGCCAACGTCCTGACTTTC. Encoded protein: CASSLTEGKGTGANVLTF.

The V call is TRBV29-1, the J call TRBJ2-6; D unresolved. The germline gives CDR1 SQVTM, CDR2 ANQGSEA. This CDR3 has 13 amino acids. The V gene lost 7 bases and the J gene lost 1 base, with 8 bases spanning the gap. This chain's CDR3 is CSARRSGANVLTF. Written as DNA, the CDR3 is TGCAGCGCCCGACGGTCTGGGGCCAACGTCCTGACTTTC. The complete variable domain, with remaining parts taken from reference TRBV29-1 and TRBJ2-6, reads SAVISQKPSRDICQRGTSLTIQCQVDSQVTMMFWYRQQPGQSLTLIATANQGSEATYESGFVIDKFPISRPNLTFSTLTVSNMSPEDSSIYLCSARRSGANVLTFGAGSRLTVL.

The chain links TRBV28 to TRBJ1-2, with D perhaps matching TRBD1 (5 bases). CDR1 is MDHEN and CDR2 is SYDVKM in the germline V gene. The germline V and J ends were trimmed by 7 bases and 8 bases, with 11 bases remaining between them. The CDR3 totals 11 residues. CDR3 protein: CASTGSGGYTF. The CDR3 DNA sequence: TGTGCCAGCACAGGGAGCGGAGGCTACACCTTC.

The rearrangement links TRBV2 to TRBJ2-1, with 7 bases that match TRBD2. The CDR3 is 14 residues long. Unmatched junction bases numbered 5, after V lost 4 bases and J lost 5 bases. Germline CDR1 is SNHLY and CDR2 is FYNNEI. The CDR3 DNA reads as TGTGCCAGCAGTGGTCGGGACTACAACAATGAGCAGTTCTTC. Its translation is CASSGRDYNNEQFF. Together with reference TRBV2 and TRBJ2-1, the CDR3 gives the full variable domain: EPEVTQTPSHQVTQMGQEVILRCVPISNHLYFYWYRQILGQKVEFLVSFYNNEISEKSEIFDDQFSVERPDGSNFTLKIRSTKLEDSAMYFCASSGRDYNNEQFFGPGTRLTVL.

The chain employs TRBV10-3 and TRBJ1-1, with D perhaps TRBD1 (5 bases). V lost 8 bases and J lost 7, with 14 bases in between. The V gene's germline CDR1 is ENHRY and CDR2 SYGVKD. The CDR3 consists of 12 residues. CDR3 sequence: CAIGIQGGEAFF. The CDR3 region has the DNA TGTGCCATCGGTATTCAGGGTGGTGAAGCTTTCTTT.

This clone was detected only once. The chain links TRBV29-1 to TRBJ2-7; 7 bases are shared with TRBD1. The junction had 0 bases not matched to a gene; V was cut back by 5 bases and J by 2 bases. Germline V gives CDR1 SQVTM, CDR2 ANQGSEA. There are 11 residues in the CDR3. CDR3 residues: CSVTGAYEQYF. The CDR3 nucleotides read TGCAGCGTTACAGGGGCCTACGAGCAGTACTTC.

The chain employs TRBV5-1 and TRBJ1-4, with D possibly matching TRBD1 (6 bases). The V gene's germline CDR1 is SGHRS and CDR2 YFSETQ. Trimming stripped 5 bases from V and 4 bases from J, with 12 bases between. The CDR3 has 14 amino acids. Here the CDR3 reads CASSRGQSNEKLFF. DNA for the CDR3: TGCGCCAGCAGTCGTGGACAGAGTAATGAAAAACTGTTTTTT.

The V and J genes are TRBV15 and TRBJ2-7; D gene uncertain. V lost 1 base and J lost 4, with 8 bases in between. This CDR3 comprises 13 residues. Germline CDR1 reads LNHNV; CDR2 reads YYDKDF (reference sequence). As DNA, the CDR3 is TGTGCCACCAGCAGAGCTGAGTCGTACGAGCAGTACTTC. Residues: CATSRAESYEQYF.

This sequence joins TRBV6-6 and TRBJ2-7; D uncertain. CDR3 size: 13 residues. The ends were cut back, 7 bases at V and 3 bases at J, with 13 bases in the middle. Germline values: CDR1 MNHNY, CDR2 SVGAGI (reference sequence). The DNA for the CDR3 is TGTGCCAGCACGGACGGATCGTACTACGAGCAGTACTTC. Its translation is CASTDGSYYEQYF.

The chain links TRBV18 to TRBJ2-7; the D is unclear. CDR1 and CDR2 (germline): KGHSH, LQKENI. The CDR3 covers 13 residues. Trimming removed 3 bases at V and 3 bases at J, with 9 bases between. The DNA of the CDR3 is TGTGCCAGCTCACCTACGGAGCACTACGAGCAGTACTTC. Residues: CASSPTEHYEQYF.

The rearrangement links TRBV19 to TRBJ1-1; 8 positions match TRBD1. The germline gives CDR1 LNHDA, CDR2 SQIVND (reference sequence). The CDR3 loop spans 16 amino acids. J was trimmed by 5 bases and V by 6 bases; bases with no gene match: 14. The CDR3 sequence: CASSKALPQGATEAFF. CDR3 sequence (DNA): TGTGCCAGTAGCAAGGCCCTCCCGCAGGGGGCAACTGAAGCTTTCTTT.

The rearrangement uses TRBV10-1 and TRBJ1-1, with D possibly TRBD1 on 5 matching bases. V lost 3 bases and J 0 bases, leaving 17 bases between the germline ends. Germline loops: CDR1 WNHNN, CDR2 SYGVQD (reference sequence). CDR3 length equals 17 residues. CDR3 sequence: CASSEESWGRMNTEAFF. The DNA of the CDR3 is TGCGCCAGCAGTGAAGAGAGTTGGGGCAGGATGAACACTGAAGCTTTCTTT.

V and J are TRBV2 and TRBJ2-2; the D gene is possibly TRBD2 (5 bases). Germline CDR1 is SNHLY and CDR2 is FYNNEI. The CDR3 totals 15 residues. V lost 4 bases to trimming and J lost 1 base, with 10 bases between them. The CDR3 loop is CASSGRRLNTGELFF. The CDR3 DNA sequence: TGTGCCAGCAGTGGGCGGAGGCTGAACACCGGGGAGCTGTTTTTT.

The gene calls are TRBV5-1 and TRBJ1-5; tentatively, D is TRBD1 (6 bases). Germline CDR1 and CDR2: SGHRS and YFSETQ. The CDR3 runs 16 residues. Trimming took 0 bases from V and 3 from J, leaving 13 bases between them. CDR3 coding DNA: TGCGCCAGCAGCTTGGATGGACAGCATCTCAATCAGCCCCAGCATTTT. Translating gives CASSLDGQHLNQPQHF.